What follows are 18 T cell receptor beta chains derived from one specimen sequenced in a study of OX40 agonist ivuxolimab in advanced cancers. Libraries were prepared through the immunoSEQ multiplex PCR assay. TCRdb limited this immuneACCESS table to in-frame rearrangements with V and J called. A share of clones is missing; checked studies link under half to unresolved V genes, and the rest is unexplained. The sample contains 82,000 or so clones, 92% of them found a single time. The top ten clonotypes cover roughly 1.1% of the sample. The specimen comprised CD4+ or CD8+ T cells sorted from blood, sampled in a trial of the OX40 agonist ivuxolimab. The receptors were sampled from an adult with an advanced solid tumor such as melanoma, head and neck, liver or kidney cancer.

The gene calls are TRBV7-2 and TRBJ2-5, with TRBD1 identical over 9 bases. The CDR3 covers 14 residues. Germline loops: CDR1 SGHTA, CDR2 FQGNSA. The V segment lost 5 bases and the J segment 2 bases; nucleotides outside the gene matches: 3. Here the CDR3 reads CASSRQGVQETQYF. The CDR3, as DNA: TGTGCCAGCAGCCGACAGGGGGTACAAGAGACCCAGTACTTC.

The chain joins TRBV28 to TRBJ1-2; 8 bases fit TRBD1. The CDR3 contains 13 residues. V was pared by 6 bases and J by 10 bases, with 10 bases of the junction left unmatched. Germline CDR1 MDHEN, CDR2 SYDVKM. The CDR3 nucleotides read TGTGCCAGCAGGCAAACCGGGACAGGCCTCTACACCTTC. It translates to CASRQTGTGLYTF.

This chain links TRBV9 with TRBJ2-3, with a possible D match to TRBD2 (6 bases). V gave up 3 bases and J gave up 8 bases, with 13 bases separating them. The CDR3 contains 13 residues. Germline CDR1 is SGDLS and CDR2 is YYNGEE. The CDR3 DNA follows: TGTGCCAGCAGCGAGTATACGGAGGGTACGCAGTATTTT. It codes for CASSEYTEGTQYF.

The rearrangement joins TRBV11-3 to TRBJ2-1, with D unresolved. CDR1 and CDR2 from the germline V gene are SGHNT and YENEEA. The CDR3 spans 11 residues. V lost 1 base and J lost 9, with 4 bases in between. CDR3 DNA: TGTGCCAGCAGCTTAGGTGGTGAGCAGTTCTTC. Translating gives CASSLGGEQFF. Full variable domain (remainder filled in from reference TRBV11-3 and TRBJ2-1): EAGVVQSPRYKIIEKKQPVAFWCNPISGHNTLYWYLQNLGQGPELLIRYENEEAVDDSQLPKDRFSAERLKGVDSTLKIQPAELGDSAVYLCASSLGGEQFFGPGTRLTVL.

This sequence joins TRBV6-6 and TRBJ2-1; tentatively, D is TRBD1 (6 bases). The V and J ends lost 7 bases and 5 bases respectively, with 12 bases between them. The CDR3 contains 13 residues. Germline loops: CDR1 MNHNY, CDR2 SVGAGI (reference sequence). Here the CDR3 reads CASIPTGNNEQFF. CDR3 in DNA: TGTGCCAGCATCCCGACAGGTAACAATGAGCAGTTCTTC.

The CDR3 is CASSRQGLAEGETQYF. Here the CDR3 DNA reads TGCGCCAGCAGCCGACAGGGACTAGCGGAGGGGGAGACCCAGTACTTC. The rearrangement joins TRBV5-1 to TRBJ2-5; 11 bases match TRBD2. J was trimmed by 5 bases and V by 4 bases; bases with no gene match: 10. CDR1 SGHRS and CDR2 YFSETQ come from the germline V gene. The CDR3 runs 16 residues. Supplemented by reference TRBV5-1 and TRBJ2-5, the full variable domain reads KAGVTQTPRYLIKTRGQQVTLSCSPISGHRSVSWYQQTPGQGLQFLFEYFSETQRNKGNFPGRFSGRQFSNSRSEMNVSTLELGDSALYLCASSRQGLAEGETQYFGPGTRLLVL.

The V and J genes are TRBV6-6 and TRBJ2-1, with TRBD1 as a possible D gene (5 bases). Germline-derived CDR1 and CDR2 are MNHNY and SVGAGI (reference sequence). V lost 6 bases to trimming and J lost 9 bases, with 15 bases between them. The CDR3 extends over 13 amino acids. In nucleotides, the CDR3 is TGTGCCAGCAGACTGGCTGGGGCTGGTGAGCAGTTCTTC. It is translated as CASRLAGAGEQFF.

The V gene is TRBV27, the J gene TRBJ2-1; a possible D gene is TRBD2 (5 bases). The CDR3 is made up of 15 amino acids. The V gene's germline CDR1 is MNHEY and CDR2 SMNVEV (reference sequence). Trimming took 1 base from V and 2 from J, leaving 9 bases between them. As DNA, the CDR3 is TGTGCCAGCAGTTTATACATGGGAGCCTACAATGAGCAGTTCTTC. Its translation is CASSLYMGAYNEQFF.

The chain joins TRBV6-1 to TRBJ2-1; 9 nucleotides align to TRBD2. Germline V lookup: CDR1 MNHNS, CDR2 SASEGT. CDR3 length: 14 residues. V was pared by 6 bases and J by 0 bases, with 0 bases of the junction left unmatched. For the CDR3, the DNA is TGTGCCAGCAGGCGGGGGGGCTCCTACAATGAGCAGTTCTTC. Translating it yields CASRRGGSYNEQFF.

The chain has TRBV6-6 and TRBJ2-7, with D possibly called TRBD1 or TRBD2 (5 bases each). The CDR3 consists of 13 residues. With 6 bases removed from V and 2 bases from J, the gap between germline ends came to 11 bases. CDR1 MNHNY and CDR2 SVGAGI come from the germline V gene (reference sequence). CDR3 coding DNA: TGTGCCAGCAGCTCCGGGACGCCCTACGAGCAGTACTTC. This sequence encodes CASSSGTPYEQYF.

This clone was counted between two and nine times. V and J are TRBV18 and TRBJ1-2; a weak D match, TRBD1 (5 bases). V lost 1 base and J 3 bases, leaving 12 bases between the germline ends. The germline V gene encodes CDR1 KGHSH and CDR2 LQKENI. The CDR3 has 15 amino acids. CDR3: CASSPREGPHYGYTF. The CDR3 DNA reads as TGTGCCAGCTCACCACGGGAGGGGCCGCACTATGGCTACACCTTC.

This clone was seen only a few times. This chain's CDR3 is CASKASDGAGANVLTF. In DNA form, the CDR3 reads TGTGCCAGTAAGGCCTCTGACGGGGCTGGGGCCAACGTCCTGACTTTC. This chain connects TRBV19 to TRBJ2-6; TRBD2 might be the D (5 bases). This CDR3 is built from 16 residues. The V end lost 7 bases, the J end lost 2 bases, and 15 bases lay between the germline ends. The germline CDR1 and CDR2 sequences are LNHDA and SQIVND (reference sequence).

The chain is built from TRBV7-9 and TRBJ2-2, with TRBD1 identical over 7 bases. Germline CDR1 is SEHNR and CDR2 is FQNEAQ (reference sequence). The V and J ends lost 4 bases and 1 base, in that order; junction bases with no gene match: 12. CDR3 length equals 18 residues. CDR3 residues: CASSYGWGTAGNTGELFF. The CDR3 nucleotides are TGTGCCAGCAGCTACGGCTGGGGGACAGCTGGGAACACCGGGGAGCTGTTTTTT.

The rearrangement links TRBV28 to TRBJ2-5; TRBD1 matches at 9 bases. CDR1 is MDHEN, CDR2 SYDVKM, per germline. Trimming removed 5 bases from V and 5 bases from J; junction bases left unmatched: 9. This CDR3 region has 15 residues. This CDR3 reads CASSPQQGAPETQYF. CDR3 DNA sequence: TGTGCCAGCAGTCCCCAACAGGGGGCCCCTGAGACCCAGTACTTC.

The chain has TRBV11-2 and TRBJ2-7, with 9 positions matching TRBD1. Germline values: CDR1 SGHAT, CDR2 FQNNGV. With 1 base clipped from V and 12 bases from J, the junction kept 7 bases outside the gene matches. The CDR3 spans 13 residues. In DNA, the CDR3 is TGTGCCAGCAGCTTAGCCCGGACAGGGGAGGGGTACTTC. Translation gives CASSLARTGEGYF. The full variable domain, in which reference TRBV11-2 and TRBJ2-7 provide the parts outside the CDR3, is EAGVAQSPRYKIIEKRQSVAFWCNPISGHATLYWYQQILGQGPKLLIQFQNNGVVDDSQLPKDRFSAERLKGVDSTLKIQPAKLEDSAVYLCASSLARTGEGYFGPGTRLTVT.

The genes are TRBV6-5 and TRBJ1-2; 7 bases are shared with TRBD1. The CDR3 is made up of 13 amino acids. Germline V lookup: CDR1 MNHEY, CDR2 SVGAGI. J gave up 8 bases and V 4 bases, and 7 bases lay outside the gene matches. The chain's CDR3 is CASSFPQGGGYTF. The CDR3, as DNA: TGTGCCAGCAGTTTTCCCCAGGGGGGAGGCTACACCTTC.

This chain joins TRBV6-6 and TRBJ1-1; TRBD1 is a possible D gene (5 bases). The CDR3 contains 13 residues. V was clipped by 8 bases and J by 1 base, with 11 bases between them. Germline values: CDR1 MNHNY, CDR2 SVGAGI (reference sequence). CDR3 coding DNA: TGTGCCAGCCGGGACTCAAAGAACACTGAAGCTTTCTTT. Translated, it gives CASRDSKNTEAFF.

The gene calls are TRBV29-1 and TRBJ1-2; D remains unclear. Trimming stripped 7 bases from V and 2 bases from J, with 8 bases between. The CDR3 has 11 amino acids. CDR1 is SQVTM and CDR2 is ANQGSEA in the germline V gene. The CDR3 DNA reads as TGCAGCGCTACTTCAAACTATGGCTACACCTTC. This encodes CSATSNYGYTF.